This T cell receptor beta chain was identified in a study of blood T cell repertoires in COVID-19. Whole-study context: The United States, Italy and Spain provided the acute and convalescent COVID-19 samples. In each case, the material was cDNA or gDNA derived from T cells, B-cell-depleted T cells, or PBMCs.

Original processing methods: Reference gene primers were amplified, and this amplification served to estimate nucleated cell counts. The table came from immunoSEQ multiplex PCR; TCRdb's copy has only in-frame clones and leaves some out. Clonal size and the V and J genes are those of that table, whereas D and trimming came from the DNA. This table has approximately 290,000 clones, about 88% appearing once. The CDR3 extends over 13 amino acids. Deletions cut 4 bases from V and 3 bases from J, with 10 bases between. Germline CDR1 is SGHRS and CDR2 is YFSETQ. Material: peripheral blood. The chain combines TRBV5-1 with TRBJ1-2; TRBD1 might be the D (5 bases). This TCR came from a woman aged 55-69 years with acute or convalescent COVID-19. CDR3 region: CASSPQQDYGYTF. CDR3 in DNA: TGCGCCAGCAGCCCGCAACAGGACTATGGCTACACCTTC.